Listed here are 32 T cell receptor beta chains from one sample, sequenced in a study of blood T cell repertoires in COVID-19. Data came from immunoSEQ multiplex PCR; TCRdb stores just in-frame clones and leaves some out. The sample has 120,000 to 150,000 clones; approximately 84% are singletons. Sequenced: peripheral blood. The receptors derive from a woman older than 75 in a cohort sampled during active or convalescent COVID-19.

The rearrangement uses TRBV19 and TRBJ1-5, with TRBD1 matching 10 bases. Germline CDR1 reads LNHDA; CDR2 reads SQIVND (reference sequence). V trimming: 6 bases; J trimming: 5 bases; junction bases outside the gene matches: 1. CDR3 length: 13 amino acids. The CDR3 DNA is TGTGCCAGTAGGGACAGGGGGTATCAGCCCCAGCATTTT. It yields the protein CASRDRGYQPQHF.

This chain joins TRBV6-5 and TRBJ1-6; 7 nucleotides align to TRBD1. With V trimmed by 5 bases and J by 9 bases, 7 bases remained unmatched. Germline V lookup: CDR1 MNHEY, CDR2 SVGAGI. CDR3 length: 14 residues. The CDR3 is CASSLRGQGSPLHF. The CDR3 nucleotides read TGTGCCAGCAGTCTAAGGGGGCAAGGTTCACCCCTCCACTTT.

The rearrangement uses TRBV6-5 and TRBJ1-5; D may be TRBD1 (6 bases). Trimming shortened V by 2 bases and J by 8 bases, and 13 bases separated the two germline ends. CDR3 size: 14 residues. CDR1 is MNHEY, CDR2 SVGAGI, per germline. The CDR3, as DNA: TGTGCCAGCAGTTACACCTCACACAGGGAGCCCCAGCATTTT. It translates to CASSYTSHREPQHF.

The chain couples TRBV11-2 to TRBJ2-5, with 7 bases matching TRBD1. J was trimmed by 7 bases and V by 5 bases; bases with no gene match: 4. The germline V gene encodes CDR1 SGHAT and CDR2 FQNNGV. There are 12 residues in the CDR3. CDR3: CASSVNRGTQYF. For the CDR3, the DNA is TGTGCCAGCAGCGTCAACAGGGGGACCCAGTACTTC.

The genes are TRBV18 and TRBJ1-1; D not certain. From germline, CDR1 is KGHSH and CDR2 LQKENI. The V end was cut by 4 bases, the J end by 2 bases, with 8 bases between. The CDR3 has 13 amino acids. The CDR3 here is CASSRTDNTEAFF. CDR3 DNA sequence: TGTGCCAGCTCACGAACAGACAACACTGAAGCTTTCTTT.

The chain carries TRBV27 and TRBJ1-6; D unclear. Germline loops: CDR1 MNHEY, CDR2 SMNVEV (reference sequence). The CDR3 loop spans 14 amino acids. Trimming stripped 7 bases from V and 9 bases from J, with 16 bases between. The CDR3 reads CASKVAGKGSPLHF. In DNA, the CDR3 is TGTGCCAGCAAGGTGGCAGGAAAAGGTTCACCCCTCCACTTT.

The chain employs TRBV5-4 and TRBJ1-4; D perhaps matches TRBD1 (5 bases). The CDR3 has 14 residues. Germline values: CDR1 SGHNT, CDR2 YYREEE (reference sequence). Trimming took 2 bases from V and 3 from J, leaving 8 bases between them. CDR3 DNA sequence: TGTGCCAGCAGCTTAAGGGGCCCTAATGAAAAACTGTTTTTT. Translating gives CASSLRGPNEKLFF.

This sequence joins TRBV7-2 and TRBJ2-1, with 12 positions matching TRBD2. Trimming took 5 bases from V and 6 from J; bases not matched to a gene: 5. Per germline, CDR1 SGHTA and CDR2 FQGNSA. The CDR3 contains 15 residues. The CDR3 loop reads CASSPWTSGANEQFF. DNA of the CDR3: TGTGCCAGCAGCCCCTGGACTAGCGGGGCCAATGAGCAGTTCTTC.

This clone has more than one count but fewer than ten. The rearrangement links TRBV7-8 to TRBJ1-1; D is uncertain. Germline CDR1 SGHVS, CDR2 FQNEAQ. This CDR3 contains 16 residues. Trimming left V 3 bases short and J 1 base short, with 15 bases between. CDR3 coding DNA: TGTGCCAGCAGCTTTGGTCTCTATAATGGGAACACTGAAGCTTTCTTT. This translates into CASSFGLYNGNTEAFF.

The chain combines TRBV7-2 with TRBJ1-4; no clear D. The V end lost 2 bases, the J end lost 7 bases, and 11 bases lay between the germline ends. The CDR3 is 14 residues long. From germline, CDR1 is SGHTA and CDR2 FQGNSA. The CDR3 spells CASSLRGRGEKLFF. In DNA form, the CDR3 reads TGTGCCAGCAGCTTAAGAGGGCGAGGTGAAAAACTGTTTTTT.

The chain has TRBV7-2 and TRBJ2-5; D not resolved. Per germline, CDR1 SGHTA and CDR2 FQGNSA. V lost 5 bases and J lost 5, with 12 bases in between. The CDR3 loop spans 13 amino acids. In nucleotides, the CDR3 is TGTGCCAGCAGCCGCCCCACAACGGAGACCCAGTACTTC. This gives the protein CASSRPTTETQYF.

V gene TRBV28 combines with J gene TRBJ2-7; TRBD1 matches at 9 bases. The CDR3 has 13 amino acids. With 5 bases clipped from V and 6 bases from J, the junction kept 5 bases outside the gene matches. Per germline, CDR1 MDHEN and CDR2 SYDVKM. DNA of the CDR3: TGTGCCAGCAGTGGGGGGGGACAGGGCGAGCAGTACGTC. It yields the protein CASSGGGQGEQYV.

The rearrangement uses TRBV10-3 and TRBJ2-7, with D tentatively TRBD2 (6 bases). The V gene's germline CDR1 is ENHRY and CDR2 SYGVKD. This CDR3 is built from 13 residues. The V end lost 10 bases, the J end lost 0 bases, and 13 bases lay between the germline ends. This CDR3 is CATRDVTSYEQYF. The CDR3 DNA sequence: TGTGCCACGCGGGACGTGACCTCCTACGAGCAGTACTTC.

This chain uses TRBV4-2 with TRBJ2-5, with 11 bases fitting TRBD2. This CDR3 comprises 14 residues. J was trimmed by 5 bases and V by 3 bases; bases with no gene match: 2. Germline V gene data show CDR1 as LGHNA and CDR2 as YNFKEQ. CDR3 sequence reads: CASSQGLAVETQYF. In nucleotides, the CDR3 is TGTGCCAGCAGCCAGGGACTAGCGGTGGAGACCCAGTACTTC.

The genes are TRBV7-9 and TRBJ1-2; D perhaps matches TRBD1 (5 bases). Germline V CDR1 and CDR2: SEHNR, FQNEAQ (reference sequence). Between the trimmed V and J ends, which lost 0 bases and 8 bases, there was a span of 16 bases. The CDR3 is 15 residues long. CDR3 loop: CASSLAQGGDAGYTF. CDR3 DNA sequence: TGTGCCAGCAGCTTAGCCCAGGGTGGCGACGCGGGCTACACCTTC.

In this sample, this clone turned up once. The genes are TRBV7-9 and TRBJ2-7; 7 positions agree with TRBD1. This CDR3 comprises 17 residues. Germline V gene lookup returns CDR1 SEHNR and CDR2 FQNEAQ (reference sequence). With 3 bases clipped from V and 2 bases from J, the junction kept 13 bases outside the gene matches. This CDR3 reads CASSFDSRQGVAYEQYF. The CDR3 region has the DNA TGTGCCAGCAGCTTTGATTCCCGACAGGGAGTCGCCTACGAGCAGTACTTC.

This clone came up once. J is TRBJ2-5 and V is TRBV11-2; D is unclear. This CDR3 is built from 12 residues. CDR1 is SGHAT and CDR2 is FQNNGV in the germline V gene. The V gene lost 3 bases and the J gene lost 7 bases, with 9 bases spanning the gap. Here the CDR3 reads CASSLYGGTQYF. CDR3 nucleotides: TGTGCCAGCAGCTTGTACGGCGGGACCCAGTACTTC.

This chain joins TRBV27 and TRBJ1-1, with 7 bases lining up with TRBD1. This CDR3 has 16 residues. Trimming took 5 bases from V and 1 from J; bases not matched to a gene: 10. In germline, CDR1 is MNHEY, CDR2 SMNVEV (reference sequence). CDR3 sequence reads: CASSNLWTGTNTEAFF. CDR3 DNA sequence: TGTGCCAGCAGTAACCTTTGGACAGGCACGAACACTGAAGCTTTCTTT.

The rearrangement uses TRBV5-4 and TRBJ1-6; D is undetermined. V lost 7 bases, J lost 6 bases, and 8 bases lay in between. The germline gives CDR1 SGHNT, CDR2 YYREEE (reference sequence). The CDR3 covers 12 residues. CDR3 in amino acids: CASREPNSPLHF. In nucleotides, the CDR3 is TGTGCCAGCCGGGAGCCTAATTCACCCCTCCACTTT.

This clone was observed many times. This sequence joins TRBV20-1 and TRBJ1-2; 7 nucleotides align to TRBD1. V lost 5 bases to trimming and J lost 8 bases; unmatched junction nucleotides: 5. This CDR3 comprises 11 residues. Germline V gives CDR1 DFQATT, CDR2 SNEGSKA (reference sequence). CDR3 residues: CSAFQGEGYTF. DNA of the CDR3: TGCAGTGCTTTTCAGGGGGAGGGCTACACCTTC.

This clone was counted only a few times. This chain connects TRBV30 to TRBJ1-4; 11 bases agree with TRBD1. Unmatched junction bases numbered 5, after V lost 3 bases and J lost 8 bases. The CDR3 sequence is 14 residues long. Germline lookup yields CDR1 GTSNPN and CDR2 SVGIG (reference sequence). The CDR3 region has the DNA TGTGCCTGGAGAGGGACAGGGGGTGGCGAAAAACTGTTTTTT. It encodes CAWRGTGGGEKLFF.

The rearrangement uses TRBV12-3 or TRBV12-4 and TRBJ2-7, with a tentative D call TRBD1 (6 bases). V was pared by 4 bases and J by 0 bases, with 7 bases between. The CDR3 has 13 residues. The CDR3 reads CASSSGASYEQYF. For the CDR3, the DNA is TGTGCCAGCAGTTCAGGGGCCTCCTACGAGCAGTACTTC.

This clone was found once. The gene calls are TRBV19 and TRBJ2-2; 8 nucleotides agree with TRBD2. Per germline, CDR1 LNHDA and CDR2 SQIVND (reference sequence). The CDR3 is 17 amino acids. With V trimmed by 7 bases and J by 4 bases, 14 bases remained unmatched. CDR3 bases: TGTGCCAGTAATGCTATAGCGGGGTCGATCTCCACCGGGGAGCTGTTTTTT. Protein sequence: CASNAIAGSISTGELFF.

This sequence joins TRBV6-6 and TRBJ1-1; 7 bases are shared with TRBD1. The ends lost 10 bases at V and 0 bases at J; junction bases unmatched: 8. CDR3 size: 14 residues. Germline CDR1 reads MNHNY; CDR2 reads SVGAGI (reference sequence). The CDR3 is CATKPGQMNTEAFF. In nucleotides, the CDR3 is TGTGCCACCAAACCGGGACAGATGAACACTGAAGCTTTCTTT.

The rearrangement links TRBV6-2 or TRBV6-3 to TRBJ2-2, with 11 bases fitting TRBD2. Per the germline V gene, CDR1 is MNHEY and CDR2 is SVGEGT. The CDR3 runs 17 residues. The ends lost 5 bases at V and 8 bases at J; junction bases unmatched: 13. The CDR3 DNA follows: TGTGCCAGCAGTGGCCTAAGACTAGCGGGGAGGTCGGGGGAGCTGTTTTTT. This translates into CASSGLRLAGRSGELFF.

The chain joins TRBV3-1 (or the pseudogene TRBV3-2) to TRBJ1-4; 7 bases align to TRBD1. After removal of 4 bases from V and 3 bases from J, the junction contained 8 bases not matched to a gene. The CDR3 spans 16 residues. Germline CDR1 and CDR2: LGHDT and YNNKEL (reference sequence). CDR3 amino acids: CASSRQGGASNEKLFF. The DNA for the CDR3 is TGTGCCAGCAGCCGCCAAGGGGGCGCCTCTAATGAAAAACTGTTTTTT.

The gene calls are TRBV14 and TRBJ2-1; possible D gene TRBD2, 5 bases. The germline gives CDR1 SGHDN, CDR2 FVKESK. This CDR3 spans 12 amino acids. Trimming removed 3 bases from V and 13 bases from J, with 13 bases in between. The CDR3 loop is CASSQTGMVQFF. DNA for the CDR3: TGTGCCAGCAGCCAGACGGGGATGGTACAGTTCTTC.

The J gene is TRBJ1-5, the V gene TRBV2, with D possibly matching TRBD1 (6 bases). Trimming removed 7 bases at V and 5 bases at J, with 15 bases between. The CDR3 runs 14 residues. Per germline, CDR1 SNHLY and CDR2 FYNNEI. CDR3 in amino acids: CASKRTEGDQPQHF. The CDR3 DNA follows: TGTGCCAGCAAAAGGACAGAAGGGGATCAGCCCCAGCATTTT.

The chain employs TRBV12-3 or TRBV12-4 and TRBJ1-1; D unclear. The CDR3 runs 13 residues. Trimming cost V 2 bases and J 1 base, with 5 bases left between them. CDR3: CASSLIWNTEAFF. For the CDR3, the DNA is TGTGCCAGCAGTTTAATCTGGAACACTGAAGCTTTCTTT.

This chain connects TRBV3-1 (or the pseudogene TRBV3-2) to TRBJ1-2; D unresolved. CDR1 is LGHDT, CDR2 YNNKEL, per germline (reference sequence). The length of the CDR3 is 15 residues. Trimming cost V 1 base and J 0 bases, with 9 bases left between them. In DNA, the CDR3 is TGTGCCAGCAGCCAAGGGTCCTCAGCTAACTATGGCTACACCTTC. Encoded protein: CASSQGSSANYGYTF.

The CDR3 DNA follows: TGTGCCAGCAGCTTCGGGACTAGCGGGGAGGGCGGGGAGCTGTTTTTT. Amino acids: CASSFGTSGEGGELFF. This sequence joins TRBV5-6 and TRBJ2-2, with 13 bases that match TRBD2. The CDR3 runs 16 residues. Trimming at V came to 2 bases and at J to 7 bases, leaving 5 bases not matched to a gene. In germline, CDR1 is SGHDT, CDR2 YYEEEE. Using reference TRBV5-6 and TRBJ2-2 for the parts outside the CDR3, the full variable domain is DAGVTQSPTHLIKTRGQQVTLRCSPKSGHDTVSWYQQALGQGPQFIFQYYEEEERQRGNFPDRFSGHQFPNYSSELNVNALLLGDSALYLCASSFGTSGEGGELFFGEGSRLTVL.

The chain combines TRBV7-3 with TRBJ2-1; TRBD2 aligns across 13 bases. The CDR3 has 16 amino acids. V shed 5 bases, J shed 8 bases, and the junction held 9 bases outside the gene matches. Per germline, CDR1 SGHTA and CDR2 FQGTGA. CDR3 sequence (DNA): TGTGCCAGCAGCCCCAAACTAGCGGGGGGGCCGGATGAGCAGTTCTTC. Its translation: CASSPKLAGGPDEQFF.